The sequence of this T cell receptor beta chain was determined in a study of T cells in Graves' hyperthyroidism and ophthalmopathy (dated by TCRdb to between 2018 and 2021). A note on the overall study: Peripheral blood samples were taken at the time of initial diagnosis, prior to any treatment. In addition, the study compared T-cell repertoires in thyroid tissue and in blood from six Graves' hyperthyroidism patients. An independent validation cohort of fewer than 20 hyperthyroidism patients and over 15 patients who later progressed to ophthalmopathy tested prospective prediction of ophthalmopathy. According to the paper, TCR Vbeta CDR3 sequencing was carried out on 135 peripheral blood samples, which came from 40 to 45 ophthalmopathy, 80 or so hyperthyroidism and roughly 17 progressor patients. After sampling, hyperthyroidism patients received methimazole starting at 30 mg daily, and ophthalmopathy patients received high-dose intravenous methylprednisolone. TCR V-J signatures able to tell the groups apart were searched for in a discovery cohort of around 95 patients, of whom roughly 42 had Graves' ophthalmopathy and roughly 57 had stable Graves' hyperthyroidism. For training and testing, the 100 or so patients in the discovery cohort were randomly divided in a 7:3 ratio. Study-wide findings and limitations: In validation, the model predicted progression to ophthalmopathy a median of approximately 6.3 months before onset, with around 70% sensitivity and roughly 73% specificity. No statistical method was used to fix the sample size in advance, and group allocation was not hidden from the investigators. A 13 V-J signature model separated ophthalmopathy from stable hyperthyroidism, with 87.88% sensitivity and about 81% specificity in cross-validation and 80%/75% in testing. Most expanded thyroid clonotypes (frequency above 0.001) were also found in blood, which suggests that blood repertoires may mirror thyroid immune responses.

Amplification of TCR beta CDR3 regions was carried out from RNA transcripts. The first round of RT-PCR for the TCR CDR3 was performed with the HTBI primer set and the Qiagen OneStep RT-PCR kit. Libraries were constructed in a second round of multiplex PCR, after which size selection and purification were performed. Paired-end sequencing of the libraries was performed with 100 bp reads on an Illumina HiSeq2000. Processing in the source paper ran as follows. SOAPnuke was used to process the raw data, removing reads that contained adapters or uncalled bases, had a mean Phred below 15, or lacked an exact match to the constant primer or identifier. COPE v1.2.5 was used to merge high-quality paired reads, and clonotypes were defined as unique nucleotide sequences. MiTCR v1.1 was used to align clonotypes to the IMGT TRBV, TRBD and TRBJ reference segments. The analysis was restricted to V-J combinations with a frequency above 0.0001, which together covered over 99% of the repertoires. A TCS score was defined as the ratio of F50 (clonal expansion) to E x V (chaos), with BLOSUM62-based TCRdist applied between CDR3 peptides within each V-J. Welch's t-statistics and random forest reduced 500 to 550 V-J features to 10 to 15, which were used in a naive Bayes classifier (R e1071). TCRdb took the public reads, trimmed them with fastp at Q25, ran MiXCR for clone calling and kept in-frame beta chains. When rows share a CDR3 protein, they turn into one entry using the most common DNA and genes. The V and J calls and clone size are TCRdb's, not the authors'. Within this sample are around 600,000 distinct CDR3 sequences, with over 12% of them counted one time only. The top ten constitute roughly 6.9% of the sample.

This clonotype was found many times. Its antigen is not yet known. There are no base qualities to consult, and no much larger clone falls within one base. Moderately to severely active disease, a Clinical Activity Score of at least 3, a NOSPECS grade of at least 4, and a duration under 3 months were present in ophthalmopathy patients. The study excluded patients with uncontrolled infections, other autoimmune diseases, pregnancy or lactation. Diagnoses were established on the basis of clinical symptoms, serum thyroxine and TRAb, thyroid ultrasound, and orbital computed tomography. PBMCs were separated from roughly 10 ml of fresh peripheral blood using Ficoll-Paque density gradient centrifugation. Trizol reagent was used to extract total RNA, and RNA quality was then checked on an Agilent 2100 Bioanalyzer. Sequences KGHSH (CDR1) and LQKENI (CDR2) are obtained from the germline V gene. V is cut by 3 bases and J by 8 bases, and the space between the germline ends is 16 bases. The CDR3 covers 14 residues, taking in both the cysteine and the phenylalanine. Only the CDR3 DNA stays, 42 bases, in frame from base 1.

Recombination linked TRBV18 to TRBJ1-2; the D segment could be TRBD1, given 6 matching bases. The sequence was obtained from a woman under 30 with Graves' ophthalmopathy. The material sequenced was blood. The bases are TGTGCCAGCTCACCGAACAGGGCAATCGTCGGCTACACCTTC. This encodes CASSPNRAIVGYTF.